Reported below is one TCR beta chain. The sample belongs to a study of shared clonotypes between healthy human individuals. Sequencing was performed with immunoSEQ multiplex PCR; in TCRdb, only in-frame clones are kept and a portion is missing. The sample includes 2,500,000 or so clones, under 95% of them seen just once. The CDR3 runs 18 residues. V dropped 0 bases and J dropped 8 bases, with 24 bases sitting between them. The sequence came from a man between 18 and 35 years old in good health. Some clones in this sample may be carry-over from other donors' samples. The chain uses TRBV5-7 and TRBJ2-1, with D possibly being TRBD1 or TRBD2 (6 bases each). TRBV5-7 is treated as an ORF (open reading frame) with a function not yet certain. The specimen sequenced was naive CD4+ T cells from PBMCs. Subset specified: CD45RA+ positively selected. CDR3 region: CASSLAYIGGQGCDEQFF. Here the CDR3 DNA reads TGTGCCAGCAGCTTGGCCTACATTGGGGGGCAGGGTTGCGATGAGCAGTTCTTC.